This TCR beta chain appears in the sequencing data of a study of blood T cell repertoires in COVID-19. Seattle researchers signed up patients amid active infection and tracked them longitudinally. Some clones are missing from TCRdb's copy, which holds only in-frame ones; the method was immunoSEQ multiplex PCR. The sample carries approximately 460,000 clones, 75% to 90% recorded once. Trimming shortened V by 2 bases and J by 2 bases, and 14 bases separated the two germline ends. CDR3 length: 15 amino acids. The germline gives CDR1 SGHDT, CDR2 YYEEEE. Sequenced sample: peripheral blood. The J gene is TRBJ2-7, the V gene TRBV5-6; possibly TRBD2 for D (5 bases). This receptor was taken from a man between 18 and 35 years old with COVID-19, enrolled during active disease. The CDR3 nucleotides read TGTGCCAGCAGCTTTAGTACTGGAGGACCCTACGAGCAGTACTTC. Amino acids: CASSFSTGGPYEQYF.